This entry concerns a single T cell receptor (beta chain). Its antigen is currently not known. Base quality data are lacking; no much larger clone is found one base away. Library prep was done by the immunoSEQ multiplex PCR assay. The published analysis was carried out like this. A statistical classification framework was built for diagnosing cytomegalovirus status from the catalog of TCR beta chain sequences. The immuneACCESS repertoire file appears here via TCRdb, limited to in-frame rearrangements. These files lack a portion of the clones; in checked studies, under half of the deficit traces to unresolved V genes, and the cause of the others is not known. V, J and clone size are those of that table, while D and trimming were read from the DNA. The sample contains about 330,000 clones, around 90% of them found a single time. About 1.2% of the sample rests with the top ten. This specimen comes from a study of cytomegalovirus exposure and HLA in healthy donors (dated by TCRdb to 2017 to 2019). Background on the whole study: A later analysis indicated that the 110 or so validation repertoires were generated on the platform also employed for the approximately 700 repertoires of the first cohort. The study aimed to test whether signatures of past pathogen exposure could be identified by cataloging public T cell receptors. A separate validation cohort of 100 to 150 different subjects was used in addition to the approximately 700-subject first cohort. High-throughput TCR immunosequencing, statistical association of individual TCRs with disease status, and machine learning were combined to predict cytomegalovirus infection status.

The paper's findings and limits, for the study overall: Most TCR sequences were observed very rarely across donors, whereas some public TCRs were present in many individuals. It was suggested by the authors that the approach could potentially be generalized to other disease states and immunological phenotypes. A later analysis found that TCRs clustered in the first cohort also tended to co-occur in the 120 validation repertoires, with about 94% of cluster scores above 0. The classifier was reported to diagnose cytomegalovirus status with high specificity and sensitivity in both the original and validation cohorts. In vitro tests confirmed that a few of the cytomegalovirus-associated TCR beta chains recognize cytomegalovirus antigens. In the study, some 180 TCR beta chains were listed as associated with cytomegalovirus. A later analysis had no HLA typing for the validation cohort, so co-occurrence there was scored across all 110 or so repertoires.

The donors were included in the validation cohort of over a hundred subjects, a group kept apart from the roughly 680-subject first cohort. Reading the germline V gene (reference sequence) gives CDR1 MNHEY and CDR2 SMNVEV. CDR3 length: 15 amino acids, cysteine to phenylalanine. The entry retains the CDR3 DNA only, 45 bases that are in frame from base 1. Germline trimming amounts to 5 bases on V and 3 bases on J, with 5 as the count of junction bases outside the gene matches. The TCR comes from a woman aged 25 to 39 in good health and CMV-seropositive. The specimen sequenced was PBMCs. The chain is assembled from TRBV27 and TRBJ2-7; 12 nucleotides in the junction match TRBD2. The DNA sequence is TGTGCCAGCAGTCCGGGACTAGCGGGCCTCTACGAGCAGTACTTC. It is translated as CASSPGLAGLYEQYF.